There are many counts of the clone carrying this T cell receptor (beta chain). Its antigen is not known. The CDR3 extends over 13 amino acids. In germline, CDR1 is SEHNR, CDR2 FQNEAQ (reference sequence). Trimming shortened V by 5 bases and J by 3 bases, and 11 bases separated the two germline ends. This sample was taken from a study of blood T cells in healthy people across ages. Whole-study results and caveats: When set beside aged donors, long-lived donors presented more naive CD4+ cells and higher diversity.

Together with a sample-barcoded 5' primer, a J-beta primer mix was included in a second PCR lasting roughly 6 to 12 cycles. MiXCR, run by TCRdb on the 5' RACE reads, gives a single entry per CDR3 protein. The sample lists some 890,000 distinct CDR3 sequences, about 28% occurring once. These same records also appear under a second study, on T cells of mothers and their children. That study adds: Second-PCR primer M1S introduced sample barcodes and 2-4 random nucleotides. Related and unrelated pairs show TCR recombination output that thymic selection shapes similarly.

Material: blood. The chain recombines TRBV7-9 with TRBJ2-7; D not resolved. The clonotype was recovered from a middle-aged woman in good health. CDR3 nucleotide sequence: TGTGCCAGCAGCCCCCGTGGGGACTACGAGCAGTACTTC. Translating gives CASSPRGDYEQYF.